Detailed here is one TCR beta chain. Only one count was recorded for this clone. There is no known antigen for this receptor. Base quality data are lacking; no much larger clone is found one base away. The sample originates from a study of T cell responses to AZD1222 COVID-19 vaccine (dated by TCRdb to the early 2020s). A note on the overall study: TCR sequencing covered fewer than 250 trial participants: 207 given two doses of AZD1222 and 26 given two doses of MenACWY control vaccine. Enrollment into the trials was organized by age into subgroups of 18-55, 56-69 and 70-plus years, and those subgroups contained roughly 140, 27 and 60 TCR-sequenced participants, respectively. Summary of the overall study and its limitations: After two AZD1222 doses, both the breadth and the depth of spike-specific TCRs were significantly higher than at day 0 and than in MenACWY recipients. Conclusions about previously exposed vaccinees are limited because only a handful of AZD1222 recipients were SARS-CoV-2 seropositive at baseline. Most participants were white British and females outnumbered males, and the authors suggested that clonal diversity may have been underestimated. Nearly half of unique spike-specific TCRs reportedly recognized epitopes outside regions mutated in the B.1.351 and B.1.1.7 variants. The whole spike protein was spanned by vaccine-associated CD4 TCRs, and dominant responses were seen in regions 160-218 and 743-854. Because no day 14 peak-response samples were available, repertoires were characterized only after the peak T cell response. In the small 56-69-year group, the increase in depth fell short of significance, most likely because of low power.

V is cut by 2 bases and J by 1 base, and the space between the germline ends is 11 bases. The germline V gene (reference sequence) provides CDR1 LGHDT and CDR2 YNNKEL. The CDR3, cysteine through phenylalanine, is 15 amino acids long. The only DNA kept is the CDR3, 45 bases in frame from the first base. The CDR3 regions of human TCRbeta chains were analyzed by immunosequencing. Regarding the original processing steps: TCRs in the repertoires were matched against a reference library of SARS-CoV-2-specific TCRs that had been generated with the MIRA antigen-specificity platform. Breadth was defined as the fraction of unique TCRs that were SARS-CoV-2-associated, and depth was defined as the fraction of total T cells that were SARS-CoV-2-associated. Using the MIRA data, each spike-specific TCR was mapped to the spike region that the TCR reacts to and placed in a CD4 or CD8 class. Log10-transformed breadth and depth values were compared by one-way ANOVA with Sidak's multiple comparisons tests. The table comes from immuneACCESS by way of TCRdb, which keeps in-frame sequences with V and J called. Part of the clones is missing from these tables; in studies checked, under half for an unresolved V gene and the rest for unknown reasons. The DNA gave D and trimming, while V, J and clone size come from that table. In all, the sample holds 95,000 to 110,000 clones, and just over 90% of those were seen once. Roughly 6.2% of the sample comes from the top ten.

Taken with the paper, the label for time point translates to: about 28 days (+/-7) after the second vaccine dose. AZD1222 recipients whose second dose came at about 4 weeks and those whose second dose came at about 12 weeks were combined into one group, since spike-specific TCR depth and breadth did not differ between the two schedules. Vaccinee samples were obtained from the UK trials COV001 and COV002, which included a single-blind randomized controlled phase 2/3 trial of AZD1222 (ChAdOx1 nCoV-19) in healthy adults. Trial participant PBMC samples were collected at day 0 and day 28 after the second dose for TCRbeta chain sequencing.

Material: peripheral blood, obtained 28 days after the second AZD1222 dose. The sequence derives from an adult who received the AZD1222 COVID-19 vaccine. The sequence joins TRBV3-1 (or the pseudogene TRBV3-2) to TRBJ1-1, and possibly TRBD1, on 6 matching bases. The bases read TGTGCCAGCAGCCAAAGACAGGCACCGAACACTGAAGCTTTCTTT. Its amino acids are CASSQRQAPNTEAFF.